Listed here are 27 T cell receptor beta chains from one sample, sequenced in a study of T cells in Graves' hyperthyroidism and ophthalmopathy. RNA transcripts gave rise to amplified TCR beta CDR3 regions. The HTBI primer set served for first-round RT-PCR of the TCR CDR3. TCRdb re-called the multiplex PCR reads with MiXCR, one entry per CDR3 protein. The table shows about 840,000 distinct CDR3 sequences, with 38% occurring only once. Material: blood. These receptors were obtained from a man between 18 and 29 years old with Graves' hyperthyroidism.

The count of this clonotype is one. The chain joins TRBV7-2 to TRBJ2-5; a weak D match, TRBD1 (5 bases). CDR1 and CDR2 from the germline V gene are SGHTA and FQGNSA. V was pared by 4 bases and J by 9 bases, with 24 bases between. This CDR3 is 16 amino acids long. The CDR3 DNA follows: TGTGCCAGCAGCTCGACAGCCGGCCAGGGCGGTCAGCCCCAGTACTTC. This sequence encodes CASSSTAGQGGQPQYF.

CDR3 coding DNA: TGTGCCAGCCGAGGGGGCGCCGGGCAGCCCCAGCATTTT. Residues: CASRGGAGQPQHF. This chain uses TRBV6-5 with TRBJ1-5; 7 positions match TRBD1. CDR1 and CDR2 (germline): MNHEY, SVGAGI. The CDR3 contains 13 residues. V was clipped by 8 bases and J by 7 bases; unmatched bases: 8.

The V call is TRBV19, the J call TRBJ2-2; 12 bases align to TRBD1. The V segment lost 7 bases and the J segment 6 bases; nucleotides outside the gene matches: 3. Germline CDR1 and CDR2: LNHDA and SQIVND (reference sequence). This CDR3 is 14 amino acids long. Here the CDR3 reads CASTGTGGAGELFF. In nucleotides, the CDR3 is TGTGCCAGTACCGGGACAGGGGGCGCCGGGGAGCTGTTTTTT. Supplemented by reference TRBV19 and TRBJ2-2, the full variable domain reads DGGITQSPKYLFRKEGQNVTLSCEQNLNHDAMYWYRQDPGQGLRLIYYSQIVNDFQKGDIAEGYSVSREKKESFPLTVTSAQKNPTAFYLCASTGTGGAGELFFGEGSRLTVL.

Note on this clonotype: A junction end diverges from the germline sequence, so it may reflect a read error. The chain uses TRBV2 and TRBJ2-6; a weak D match, TRBD2 (6 bases). The CDR3 contains 11 residues. Germline V gives CDR1 SNHLY, CDR2 FYNNEI. For the CDR3, the DNA is TGTGCCAGCACGGGGGTCAACGTCCTGACTTTC. It is translated as CASTGVNVLTF.

This clonotype was seen many times. At one end, the junction sequence differs from germline, possibly due to a read error. The rearrangement links TRBV14 to TRBJ2-7, with D unresolved. Germline CDR1 SGHDN, CDR2 FVKESK. This CDR3 is 13 amino acids long. CDR3 loop: CASSQDLGYEQYF. The CDR3 coding sequence is TGCGCCAGCAGCCAAGATCTCGGGTACGAGCAGTACTTC.

Comment on this clonotype: This may stem from a read error, because a much larger clone lies one nucleotide away. The V and J genes are TRBV6-1 and TRBJ2-5; maybe TRBD2 (5 bases). Germline CDR1 reads MNHNS; CDR2 reads SASEGT. The CDR3 spans 14 residues. The ends were cut back, 2 bases at V and 4 bases at J, with 11 bases in the middle. CDR3 coding DNA: TGTGCCAGCAGTGAACGGATAGAGGGAGAGACCCAGTACTTC. The encoded protein is CASSERIEGETQYF.

The genes are TRBV5-1 and TRBJ2-5; either TRBD1 or TRBD2 may supply D (5 bases each). In germline, CDR1 is SGHRS, CDR2 YFSETQ. With 3 bases removed from V and 5 bases from J, the gap between germline ends came to 8 bases. CDR3 length equals 12 residues. Here the CDR3 reads CASSSGHETQYF. CDR3 bases: TGCGCCAGCAGCTCGGGGCATGAGACCCAGTACTTC.

This clonotype was found many times. The chain has TRBV7-9 and TRBJ1-1, with D hard to call. V was cut by 2 bases and J by 1 base, with 8 bases left in between. The CDR3 sequence is 14 residues long. Germline CDR1 is SEHNR and CDR2 is FQNEAQ (reference sequence). The CDR3 region has the DNA TGTGCCAGCAGCTTAAATGTAGGGAACACTGAAGCTTTCTTT. Translated, it gives CASSLNVGNTEAFF.

The chain carries TRBV9 and TRBJ2-7; D may correspond to TRBD1 or TRBD2 (5 bases each). Per germline, CDR1 SGDLS and CDR2 YYNGEE. The V end lost 4 bases, the J end lost 2 bases, and 16 bases lay between the germline ends. This CDR3 is 15 amino acids long. The CDR3 DNA reads TGTGCCAGCAGCCGTCGGGGACCGGGCCCCTACGAGCAGTACTTC. This encodes CASSRRGPGPYEQYF.

The CDR3 DNA reads as TGTGCCAGCAATATTATATCGGGAAACGAGCAGTACTTC. This translates into CASNIISGNEQYF. The chain is built from TRBV6-6 and TRBJ2-7; weak D call: TRBD2 (5 bases). V was trimmed by 7 bases and J by 5 bases, leaving 15 bases between them. The germline gives CDR1 MNHNY, CDR2 SVGAGI (reference sequence). The CDR3 has 13 amino acids.

This clonotype has at least ten counts. This sequence joins TRBV2 and TRBJ2-7; D unresolved. The CDR3 covers 12 residues. V shed 5 bases and J shed 7 bases, with 12 bases lying between them. Germline V gene sequence: CDR1 SNHLY, CDR2 FYNNEI. The CDR3 spells CASSPDGWEQYF. CDR3 nucleotides: TGTGCCAGCAGTCCCGACGGCTGGGAGCAGTACTTC.

This clonotype was seen many times. V gene TRBV29-1 combines with J gene TRBJ2-5; tentative D call: TRBD2 (6 bases). With 7 bases removed from V and 4 bases from J, the gap between germline ends came to 16 bases. The CDR3 has 13 residues. Per the germline V gene, CDR1 is SQVTM and CDR2 is ANQGSEA. The CDR3 DNA is TGCAGCGCACCTGGTGGGGGGATAGAGACCCAGTACTTC. Its protein product is CSAPGGGIETQYF.

The table lists this clonotype with many counts. The chain couples TRBV6-5 to TRBJ1-5, with TRBD1 matching 9 bases. Germline CDR1 reads MNHEY; CDR2 reads SVGAGI. The CDR3 is 13 residues long. J lost 6 bases, V lost 6 bases, and 3 bases had no gene match. CDR3 in amino acids: CASRADRGQPQHF. CDR3 coding DNA: TGTGCCAGCAGGGCGGACAGGGGTCAGCCCCAGCATTTT.

The V and J genes are TRBV12-3 or TRBV12-4 and TRBJ1-1; D possibly corresponds to TRBD1 (5 bases). CDR3 length equals 13 residues. The germline V and J ends were trimmed by 2 bases and 5 bases, with 9 bases remaining between them. The CDR3 DNA reads TGTGCCAGCAGTTTACTAGGGGAGACTGAAGCTTTCTTT. Its translation is CASSLLGETEAFF.

The V call is TRBV2, the J call TRBJ2-5, with 12 bases that match TRBD1. The CDR3 has 14 amino acids. Germline V gives CDR1 SNHLY, CDR2 FYNNEI. V lost 8 bases and J lost 5; bases outside the gene matches: 6. CDR3 nucleotides: TGTGCCAGCGGTGGGGACAGGGGGCGCGAGACCCAGTACTTC. It translates to CASGGDRGRETQYF.

This chain links TRBV6-6 with TRBJ2-5; D possibly corresponds to TRBD1 (5 bases). The V end was cut by 5 bases, the J end by 1 base, with 11 bases between. Per germline, CDR1 MNHNY and CDR2 SVGAGI (reference sequence). The CDR3 extends over 14 amino acids. The CDR3 is CASSHKGIQETQYF. CDR3 nucleotides: TGTGCCAGCAGTCACAAGGGGATCCAAGAGACCCAGTACTTC.

The chain carries TRBV19 and TRBJ2-7; 11 bases line up with TRBD2. Trimming at V came to 5 bases and at J to 1 base, leaving 4 bases not matched to a gene. From germline, CDR1 is LNHDA and CDR2 SQIVND (reference sequence). The CDR3 sequence is 15 residues long. The CDR3 reads CASSGGTSGSYEQYF. The CDR3 DNA reads as TGTGCCAGTAGTGGCGGGACTAGCGGATCCTACGAGCAGTACTTC.

This clonotype has a count of ten or more. The genes are TRBV24-1 and TRBJ2-2, with D unresolved. Trimming removed 3 bases from V and 10 bases from J, with 20 bases in between. Germline V gives CDR1 KGHDR, CDR2 SFDVKD. This CDR3 is built from 16 residues. The DNA for the CDR3 is TGTGCCACCAGTGATCGCCCCCTGACAACCACGGCGGAGCTGTTTTTT. It encodes CATSDRPLTTTAELFF.

The chain employs TRBV6-5 and TRBJ1-2; D gene uncertain. Germline CDR1 is MNHEY and CDR2 is SVGAGI. Trimming removed 6 bases from V and 2 bases from J, with 10 bases in between. The CDR3 has 13 amino acids. The DNA for the CDR3 is TGTGCCAGCAGACTCGACATCAACTATGGCTACACCTTC. Translation: CASRLDINYGYTF.

This clonotype was detected many times. One end of the junction fails to match germline, which may point to a read error. The rearrangement joins TRBV29-1 to TRBJ1-1, with no clear D. This CDR3 has 13 residues. Per germline, CDR1 SQVTM and CDR2 ANQGSEA. CDR3 nucleotide sequence: TGCAGCGTGGAAGACGGGAAGAACACTGAAGCTTTCTTT. This gives the protein CSVEDGKNTEAFF.

This clonotype was recorded many times. The chain has TRBV12-3 or TRBV12-4 and TRBJ1-2; 7 bases line up with TRBD1. Trimming took 5 bases from V and 5 from J; bases not matched to a gene: 8. CDR3 size: 14 residues. CDR3 coding DNA: TGTGCCAGCAGTCCAGGACAGGACCATTATGGCTACACCTTC. It specifies CASSPGQDHYGYTF.

This chain's CDR3 is CASSWSGLGPMNTEAFF. CDR3 in DNA: TGTGCCAGTAGTTGGTCTGGGCTTGGCCCCATGAACACTGAAGCTTTCTTT. This chain joins TRBV19 and TRBJ1-1; D call uncertain. CDR3 length equals 17 residues. CDR1 and CDR2 from the germline V gene are LNHDA and SQIVND (reference sequence). The V end lost 5 bases, the J end lost 0 bases, and 19 bases lay between the germline ends.

This clonotype was counted between two and nine times. The chain uses TRBV9 and TRBJ1-5; unclear D gene. CDR3 length equals 17 residues. V was pared by 1 base and J by 2 bases, with 16 bases between. From germline, CDR1 is SGDLS and CDR2 YYNGEE. CDR3 loop: CASSVTPPSACNQPQHF. In DNA, the CDR3 is TGTGCCAGCAGCGTAACCCCCCCTTCGGCATGCAATCAGCCCCAGCATTTT.

This clonotype has at least ten counts. This chain connects TRBV20-1 to TRBJ1-2; D unresolved. Germline V gene lookup returns CDR1 DFQATT and CDR2 SNEGSKA (reference sequence). The V and J ends lost 3 bases and 8 bases respectively, with 10 bases between them. The length of the CDR3 is 11 residues. This chain's CDR3 is CSARASGGYTF. CDR3 coding DNA: TGCAGTGCTAGGGCCAGTGGGGGCTACACCTTC.

This clonotype has ten or more counts. At one end, the junction sequence differs from germline, possibly due to a read error. The genes are TRBV7-7 and TRBJ2-6; D is tentatively TRBD1 or TRBD2 (5 bases each). In germline, CDR1 is SSHAT, CDR2 FNYEAQ (reference sequence). The CDR3 runs 17 residues. The CDR3 DNA reads as TGTGCTAGCAGCTCCCCAAAATGGGGGTTGGGGGCCAACGTCCTGACTTTC. Translation: CASSSPKWGLGANVLTF.

DNA of the CDR3: TGTGCCAGCAGCCCCAGGGGGGGTATCTTAGCCGAGCAGTACTTC. Its translation is CASSPRGGILAEQYF. This sequence joins TRBV7-2 and TRBJ2-7; D assignment may be TRBD1 or TRBD2 (7 bases each). This CDR3 is 15 amino acids long. Trimming pared 5 bases from V and 6 bases from J, leaving 20 bases between. The germline gives CDR1 SGHTA, CDR2 FQGNSA.

This rearrangement joins TRBV12-3 or TRBV12-4 to TRBJ1-5; no reliable D call. This CDR3 region has 14 residues. Trimming stripped 3 bases from V and 4 bases from J, with 10 bases between. The chain's CDR3 is CASSLRDTNQPQHF. DNA for the CDR3: TGTGCCAGCAGTTTGAGGGATACTAATCAGCCCCAGCATTTT.